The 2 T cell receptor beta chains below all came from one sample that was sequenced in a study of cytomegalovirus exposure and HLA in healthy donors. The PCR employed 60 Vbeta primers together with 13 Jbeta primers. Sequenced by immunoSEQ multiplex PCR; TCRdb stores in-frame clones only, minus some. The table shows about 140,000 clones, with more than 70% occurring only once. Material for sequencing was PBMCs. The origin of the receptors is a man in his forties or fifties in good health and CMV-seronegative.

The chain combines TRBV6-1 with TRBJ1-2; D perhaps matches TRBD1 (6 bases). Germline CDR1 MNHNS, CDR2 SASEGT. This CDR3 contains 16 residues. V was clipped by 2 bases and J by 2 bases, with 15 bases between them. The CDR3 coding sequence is TGTGCCAGCAGTGAATTCGTTGCAGGGGAAAACTATGGCTACACCTTC. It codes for CASSEFVAGENYGYTF.

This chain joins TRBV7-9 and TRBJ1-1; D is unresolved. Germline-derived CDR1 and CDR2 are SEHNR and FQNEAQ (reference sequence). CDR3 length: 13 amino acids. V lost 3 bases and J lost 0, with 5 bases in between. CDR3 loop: CASSLQMNTEAFF. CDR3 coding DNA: TGTGCCAGCAGCTTGCAGATGAACACTGAAGCTTTCTTT. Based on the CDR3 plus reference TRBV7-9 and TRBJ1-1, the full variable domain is DTGVSQNPRHKITKRGQNVTFRCDPISEHNRLYWYRQTLGQGPEFLTYFQNEAQLEKSRLLSDRFSAERPKGSFSTLEIQRTEQGDSAMYLCASSLQMNTEAFFGQGTRLTVV.